The rows below give T cell receptor beta chains drawn from one sample of a study of blood T cell repertoires in COVID-19. Only in-frame clones appear in the TCRdb table, and some are missing; sequencing was by immunoSEQ multiplex PCR. The table lists about 70,000 clones, 80% to 90% of them singletons, with 1.4% in the top ten. Sequencing was carried out using peripheral blood. The receptors stem from an older woman with acute or convalescent COVID-19. Both conserved end residues are part of each CDR3. The D gene is left open where the match is weak. Size tells how often a clone was seen (once, few, many) or the class of an expanded clone, and some rows leave it out.

v_call	clone_size	d_call	j_call	cdr3_nt	cdr3_aa
TRBV19	NA	TRBD1	TRBJ2-7	TGTGCCAGTAGTATTCCGGGCAGACAGGGAAAATTATACGAGCAGTACTTC	CASSIPGRQGKLYEQYF
TRBV28	few	NA	TRBJ1-1	TGTGCCAGCAGTTTTTGGGTCGACAGTGCTGAAGCTTTCTTT	CASSFWVDSAEAFF
TRBV4-1	NA	TRBD2	TRBJ2-1	TGCGCCAGCAGCCAAGATGGGCTAGCGGGAGCCCTGTTCTTC	CASSQDGLAGALFF
TRBV7-8	few	TRBD1	TRBJ2-7	TGTGCCAGCAGCCAATCCCGGGACAGGGACTCCTACGAGCAGTACTTC	CASSQSRDRDSYEQYF
TRBV19	NA	TRBD1	TRBJ2-7	TGTGCCAGTAGTCAGTTACAGGGGCAGGGGGAGCAGTACTTC	CASSQLQGQGEQYF
TRBV3-1/TRBV3-2	NA	NA	TRBJ1-2	TGTGCCAGCGGGACACCCGGTACCTATGGCTACACCTTC	CASGTPGTYGYTF
TRBV28	NA	TRBD1	TRBJ1-6	TGTGCCAGCAGTTTGGGGGGACAGTATAATTCACCCCTCCACTTT	CASSLGGQYNSPLHF
TRBV19	NA	TRBD1	TRBJ1-2	TGTGCCAGTAGTATAGAATTCGGACAGGGGGGCTACACCTTC	CASSIEFGQGGYTF
TRBV7-8	NA	NA	TRBJ1-1	TGTGCCAGCAGCTTACGAGACAGGTTCAACACTGAAGCTTTCTTT	CASSLRDRFNTEAFF
TRBV2	NA	TRBD1	TRBJ1-5	TGTGCCAGCAGTGGGGACAGCCCTCAGCCCCAGCATTTT	CASSGDSPQPQHF
TRBV15	NA	NA	TRBJ2-1	TGTGCCACCAGCGGCTCACTCCGGGGGGCCCACAATGAGCAGTTCTTC	CATSGSLRGAHNEQFF
TRBV13	NA	TRBD2	TRBJ2-2	TGTGCCAGCAGCCCACTAGCGGCGAACACCGGGGAGCTGTTTTTT	CASSPLAANTGELFF
TRBV27	NA	NA	TRBJ2-1	TGTGCCAGCAGTTACTACTTATGCCAGGGAGGATCCTACAATGAGCAGTTCTTC	CASSYYLCQGGSYNEQFF
TRBV6-5	NA	TRBD1	TRBJ1-5	TGTGCCAGCAGTTACAGGGACAGATGGCCCCAGCATTTT	CASSYRDRWPQHF
TRBV18	NA	NA	TRBJ1-2	TGTGCCAGCTCACCACCGTCGTCAGGGCCGGCGGGGGGCTACACCTTC	CASSPPSSGPAGGYTF
TRBV2	NA	TRBD1	TRBJ1-2	TGTGCCAGCAGTGTCACGACAGGGGCACAGGGTCCTGGCTACACCTTC	CASSVTTGAQGPGYTF
TRBV11-1	NA	NA	TRBJ2-1	TGTGCCAGCAGCTTAGAATCTGGCGGTCCCTACAATGAGCAGTTCTTC	CASSLESGGPYNEQFF
TRBV5-1	NA	TRBD2	TRBJ2-1	TGCGCCAGCACTAGTGGGACTAGCGGGGGGAATGAGCAGTTCTTC	CASTSGTSGGNEQFF
TRBV10-2	few	NA	TRBJ1-4	TGCGCCAGCAGTGAGCTCAATCGGAATGAAAAACTGTTTTTT	CASSELNRNEKLFF
TRBV18	NA	NA	TRBJ1-6	TGTGCCAGCTCACGTGACAGATATAATTCACCCCTCCACTTT	CASSRDRYNSPLHF
TRBV5-1	NA	TRBD1	TRBJ2-2	TGCGCCAGCAGAGAGACAGGGGTTAGGATCGGGGAGCTGTTTTTT	CASRETGVRIGELFF
TRBV27	few	NA	TRBJ2-3	TGTGCCAGCAGCCGGCGTGGCGGTAGCACAGATACGCAGTATTTT	CASSRRGGSTDTQYF
TRBV7-8	NA	NA	TRBJ1-1	TGTGCCAGCAGCTTAAAATTAGGTAGACAGACAACGACCAACACTGAAGCTTTCTTT	CASSLKLGRQTTTNTEAFF
TRBV7-2	NA	NA	TRBJ1-6	TGTGCCAGCAGCGCGGCGGGGTTGGGCAATTCACCCCTCCACTTT	CASSAAGLGNSPLHF
TRBV4-2	once	NA	TRBJ1-3	TGTGCCAGCAGCCAAGATCAGGGGACGGGAGGTGGAAACACCATATATTTT	CASSQDQGTGGGNTIYF
TRBV6-5	NA	NA	TRBJ1-6	TGTGCCAGCAGTTACGATTTTGCCGAGGGTAATTCACCCCTCCACTTT	CASSYDFAEGNSPLHF
TRBV19	few	NA	TRBJ1-5	TGTGCCAGTAGTTTTCGACAGGATGGTTTTAATCAGCCCCAGCATTTT	CASSFRQDGFNQPQHF
TRBV6-5	few	NA	TRBJ1-4	TGTGCCAGCAGTTATAATACTGCAACTAATGAAAAACTGTTTTTT	CASSYNTATNEKLFF
TRBV30	once	NA	TRBJ1-4	TGTGCCTCTCCGCTCAGGGGTGGAAATGAAAAACTGTTTTTT	CASPLRGGNEKLFF
TRBV5-8	NA	NA	TRBJ1-5	TGTGCCAGCAGCTACACAGAATTGAATCAGCCCCAGCATTTT	CASSYTELNQPQHF
TRBV12-3/TRBV12-4	NA	TRBD1	TRBJ2-7	TGTGCCAGCAGTTCGCCCGGGACAGGGCAGTACTTC	CASSSPGTGQYF
TRBV7-3	NA	TRBD1	TRBJ2-5	TGTGCCAGCAGCTCGGACAGGGGGGGCCAAGAGACCCAGTACTTC	CASSSDRGGQETQYF
TRBV15	few	NA	TRBJ1-2	TGTGCCACCCGACAGGCAACTTATGGCTACACCTTC	CATRQATYGYTF
TRBV5-4	NA	TRBD2	TRBJ2-3	TGTGCCAGCAGCTTGTTGGCGGGAGAGAACCGGTATTTT	CASSLLAGENRYF
TRBV16	NA	NA	TRBJ1-1	TGTGCCAGCAGCCCGCAGTGGGGCCAAACGCGAACTGAAGCTTTCTTT	CASSPQWGQTRTEAFF
TRBV27	NA	TRBD1	TRBJ1-1	TGTGCCAGCAGAGAACAGGGGTTGAACACTGAAGCTTTCTTT	CASREQGLNTEAFF
TRBV27	NA	TRBD2	TRBJ2-1	TGTGCCAGCAGTTCACTAGGGACTAGGAACAATGAGCAGTTCTTC	CASSSLGTRNNEQFF
TRBV24-1	NA	NA	TRBJ1-1	TGTGCCACCGGCCGGGGGACTGAAGCTTTCTTT	CATGRGTEAFF
TRBV6-1	NA	TRBD1	TRBJ1-2	TGTGCCAGCAGTGAAACGTATTTGGGGGACAGGGGAATTTTCGGCGGCTACACCTTC	CASSETYLGDRGIFGGYTF
TRBV2	NA	TRBD1	TRBJ2-7	TGTGCCAGCATACCGACAGGGGGCGCTTGGTCCGAGCAGTACTTC	CASIPTGGAWSEQYF
TRBV12-3/TRBV12-4	NA	TRBD1	TRBJ1-2	TGTGCCAGCAGCTCCGACAGGGGCTATGGCTACACCTTC	CASSSDRGYGYTF
TRBV6-1	NA	NA	TRBJ1-5	TGTGCCAGCAGTGAAACTCTAGTCTTTAGCAATCAGCCCCAGCATTTT	CASSETLVFSNQPQHF
TRBV11-1	NA	TRBD1	TRBJ2-7	TGTGCCAGCAGCTTAAATGGACAGGTAGCCCTCTACGAGCAGTACTTC	CASSLNGQVALYEQYF
TRBV2	NA	TRBD1	TRBJ1-5	TGTGCCAGCAGTAGCGGACAGGGAGGTAGTCAGCCCCAGCATTTT	CASSSGQGGSQPQHF
TRBV28	NA	NA	TRBJ2-2	TGTGCCAGCAGTTTCTACAGGGTGACATGGGAGCTGTTTTTT	CASSFYRVTWELFF
TRBV30	NA	NA	TRBJ1-1	TGTGCCTGGAGTGTACGCAGGTGGGCGGGCTCACCGAACACTGAAGCTTTCTTT	CAWSVRRWAGSPNTEAFF
TRBV18	NA	NA	TRBJ2-7	TGTGCCAGCTCACCTCAGAACTCCTACGAGCAGTACTTC	CASSPQNSYEQYF
TRBV5-1	NA	NA	TRBJ1-2	TGCGCCAGCAGCTGGCGGACTGATGATAACTATGGCTACACCTTC	CASSWRTDDNYGYTF
TRBV4-2	NA	NA	TRBJ2-7	TGTGCCAGCAGCCAAGAACAGGGACGTCACTACGAGCAGTACTTC	CASSQEQGRHYEQYF
TRBV18	NA	NA	TRBJ1-5	TGTGCCAGCTCACCGAGCTGGACAGCGGGAAATCAGCCCCAGCATTTT	CASSPSWTAGNQPQHF
TRBV19	NA	TRBD1	TRBJ1-2	TGTGCCAGTAGTCGGGACAGGAACTATGGCTACACCTTC	CASSRDRNYGYTF
TRBV14	NA	NA	TRBJ2-7	TGTGCCAGCAGCGGCCAGGGGGGCCGGGCCGAGCAGTACTTC	CASSGQGGRAEQYF
TRBV7-2	NA	TRBD1	TRBJ1-6	TGTGCCAGCAGCCGCGAACAGGGGGCCAGTTCACCCCTCCACTTT	CASSREQGASSPLHF